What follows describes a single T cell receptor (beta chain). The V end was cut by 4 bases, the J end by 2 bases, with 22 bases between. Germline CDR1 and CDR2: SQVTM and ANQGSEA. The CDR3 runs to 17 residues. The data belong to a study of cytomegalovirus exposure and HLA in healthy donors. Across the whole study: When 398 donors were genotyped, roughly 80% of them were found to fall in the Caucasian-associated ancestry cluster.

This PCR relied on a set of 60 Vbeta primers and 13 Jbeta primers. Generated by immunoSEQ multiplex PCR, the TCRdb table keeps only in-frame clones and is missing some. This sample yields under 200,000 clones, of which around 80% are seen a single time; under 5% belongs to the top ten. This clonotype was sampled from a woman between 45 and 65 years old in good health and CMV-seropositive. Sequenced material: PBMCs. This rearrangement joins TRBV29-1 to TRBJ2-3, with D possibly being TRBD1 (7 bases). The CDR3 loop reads CSVAALLQGRITDTQYF. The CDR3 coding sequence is TGCAGCGTTGCTGCCCTCCTACAGGGGAGGATCACAGATACGCAGTATTTT.